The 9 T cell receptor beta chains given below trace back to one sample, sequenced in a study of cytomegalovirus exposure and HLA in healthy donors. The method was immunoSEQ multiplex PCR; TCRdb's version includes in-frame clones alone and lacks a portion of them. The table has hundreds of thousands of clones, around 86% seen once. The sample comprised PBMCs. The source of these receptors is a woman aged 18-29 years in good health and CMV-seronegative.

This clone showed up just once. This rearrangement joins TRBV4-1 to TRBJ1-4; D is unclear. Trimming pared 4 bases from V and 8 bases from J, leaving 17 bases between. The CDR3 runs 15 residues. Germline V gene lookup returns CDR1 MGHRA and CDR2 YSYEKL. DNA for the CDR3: TGCGCCAGCAGCCCCCGGGAGGCTACGGCGGAAAAACTGTTTTTT. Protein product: CASSPREATAEKLFF.

DNA of the CDR3: TGTGCCAGCAGCCCCAGACTAGCGGGTAATAATGAGCAGTTCTTC. It is translated as CASSPRLAGNNEQFF. The gene calls are TRBV7-3 and TRBJ2-1; TRBD2 matches at 10 bases. The CDR3 covers 15 residues. The trim removed 5 bases at V and 7 bases at J, leaving 8 bases unmatched. Germline assignment: CDR1 SGHTA and CDR2 FQGTGA.

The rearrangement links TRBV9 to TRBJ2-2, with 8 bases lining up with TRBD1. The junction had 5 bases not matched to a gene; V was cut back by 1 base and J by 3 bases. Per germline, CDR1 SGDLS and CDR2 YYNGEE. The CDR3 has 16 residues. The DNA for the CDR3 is TGTGCCAGCAGCGTAAGTGGACAGGGATACACCGGGGAGCTGTTTTTT. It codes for CASSVSGQGYTGELFF.

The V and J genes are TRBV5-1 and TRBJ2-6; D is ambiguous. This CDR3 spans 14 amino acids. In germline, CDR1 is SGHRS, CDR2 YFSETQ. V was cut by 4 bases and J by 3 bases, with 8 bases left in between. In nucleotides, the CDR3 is TGCGCCAGCAGCGAAGTAGTTGGGGCCAACGTCCTGACTTTC. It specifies CASSEVVGANVLTF. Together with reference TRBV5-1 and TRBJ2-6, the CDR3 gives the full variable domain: KAGVTQTPRYLIKTRGQQVTLSCSPISGHRSVSWYQQTPGQGLQFLFEYFSETQRNKGNFPGRFSGRQFSNSRSEMNVSTLELGDSALYLCASSEVVGANVLTFGAGSRLTVL.

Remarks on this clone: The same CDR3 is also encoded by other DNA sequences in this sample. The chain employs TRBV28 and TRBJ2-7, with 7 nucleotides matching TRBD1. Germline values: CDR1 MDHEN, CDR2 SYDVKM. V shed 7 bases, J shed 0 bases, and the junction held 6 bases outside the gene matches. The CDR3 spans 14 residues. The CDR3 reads CASTWTGSSYEQYF. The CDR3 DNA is TGTGCCAGCACCTGGACAGGCAGCTCCTACGAGCAGTACTTC.

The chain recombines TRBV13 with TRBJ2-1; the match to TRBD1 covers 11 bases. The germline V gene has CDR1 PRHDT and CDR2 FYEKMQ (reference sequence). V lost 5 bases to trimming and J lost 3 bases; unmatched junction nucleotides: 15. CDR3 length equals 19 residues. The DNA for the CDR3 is TGTGCCAGCAGCATCCGGACAGGGGGCGCGGTTCGAGACTACAATGAGCAGTTCTTC. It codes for CASSIRTGGAVRDYNEQFF.

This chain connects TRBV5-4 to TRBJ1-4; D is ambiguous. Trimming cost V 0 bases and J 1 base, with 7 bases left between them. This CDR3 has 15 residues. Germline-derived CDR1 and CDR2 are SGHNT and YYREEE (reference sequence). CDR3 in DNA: TGTGCCAGCAGCTTGGTCGGGGAAACTAATGAAAAACTGTTTTTT. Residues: CASSLVGETNEKLFF.

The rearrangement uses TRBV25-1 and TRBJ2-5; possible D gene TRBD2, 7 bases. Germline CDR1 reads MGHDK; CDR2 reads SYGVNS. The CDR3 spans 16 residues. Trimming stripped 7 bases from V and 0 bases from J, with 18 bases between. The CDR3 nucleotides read TGTGCCAGCACCAATCGGGGGGCGGAATACCAAGAGACCCAGTACTTC. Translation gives CASTNRGAEYQETQYF.

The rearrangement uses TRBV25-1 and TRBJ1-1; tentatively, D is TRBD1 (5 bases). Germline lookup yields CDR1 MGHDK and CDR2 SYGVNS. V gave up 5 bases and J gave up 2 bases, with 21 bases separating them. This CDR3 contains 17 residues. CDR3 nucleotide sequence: TGTGCCAGCAGTAAAAACGGGGAGGGGAGACTTAACACTGAAGCTTTCTTT. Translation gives CASSKNGEGRLNTEAFF. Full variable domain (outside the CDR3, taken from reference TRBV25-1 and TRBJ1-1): EADIYQTPRYLVIGTGKKITLECSQTMGHDKMYWYQQDPGMELHLIHYSYGVNSTEKGDLSSESTVSRIRTEHFPLTLESARPSHTSQYLCASSKNGEGRLNTEAFFGQGTRLTVV.